This is a list of T cell receptor beta chains from one sample in a study of patients with pleural tuberculosis. TCRdb independently ran MiXCR on the reads; one entry per CDR3 protein. The sample carries under 55,000 distinct CDR3 sequences, 7.3% recorded once. The receptors shown here come from a human donor with pleural tuberculosis. The CDR3 runs from the conserved cysteine through the conserved F or W. D genes are given only for firm matches. Only part of the rows carry a size: once, few, many, or a class if the clone is expanded.

V: TRBV10-3; size: many; D: .; J: TRBJ1-1; DNA: TGTGCCATCACTCTCGGACAGAAAAATGAAGCTTTCTTT; CDR3: CAITLGQKNEAFF
V: TRBV7-1; size: many; D: TRBD2; J: TRBJ2-3; DNA: TGTGCCAGCAGCTCCAGGACTAGCGGGAGGAAAGATACGCAGTATTTT; CDR3: CASSSRTSGRKDTQYF
V: TRBV25-1; size: many; D: .; J: TRBJ2-7; DNA: TGTGCCAGCAGTTTCGGCCAGACCTACGAGCAGTACTTC; CDR3: CASSFGQTYEQYF
V: TRBV29-1; size: few; D: .; J: TRBJ2-3; DNA: TGCAGCGTGGGAGTGGCCGCGGGAGATACGCAGTATTTT; CDR3: CSVGVAAGDTQYF
V: TRBV2; size: many; D: TRBD1; J: TRBJ1-5; DNA: TGTGCCAGCAGCGCAGACAGGGACCTCAATCAGCCCCAGCATTTT; CDR3: CASSADRDLNQPQHF
V: TRBV20-1; size: many; D: .; J: TRBJ1-1; DNA: TGCAGTGCTAGTGACGGGGGCCCGCGAACTGAAGCTTTCTTT; CDR3: CSASDGGPRTEAFF
V: TRBV4-1; size: many; D: .; J: TRBJ1-5; DNA: TGCGCCAGCAGCCAAGATCGATTTTCGGTTCAGCCCCAGCATTTT; CDR3: CASSQDRFSVQPQHF
V: TRBV10-3; size: many; D: .; J: TRBJ1-1; DNA: TGTGCCATCAGTGAGTCGGAGGGCCAAGCTTTCTTT; CDR3: CAISESEGQAFF
V: TRBV19; size: many; D: .; J: TRBJ1-2; DNA: TGTGCCAGTAGTATTCCCGCGGACCCCTATGGCTACACCTTC; CDR3: CASSIPADPYGYTF
V: TRBV12-3/TRBV12-4; size: many; D: TRBD2; J: TRBJ2-1; DNA: TGTGCCAGCATATCCCTGGCGGGAGACTACAATGAGCAGTTCTTC; CDR3: CASISLAGDYNEQFF
V: TRBV4-1; size: few; D: .; J: TRBJ1-2; DNA: TGCGCCAGCAGCCAGGCCCAGGGTACGAACTATGGCTACACCTTC; CDR3: CASSQAQGTNYGYTF
V: TRBV7-1; size: many; D: .; J: TRBJ2-3; DNA: TGTGCCAGCAGCTCCCGAAGCCTTAGCGGTGGCACAGATACGCAGTATTTT; CDR3: CASSSRSLSGGTDTQYF
V: TRBV20-1; size: many; D: TRBD2; J: TRBJ2-1; DNA: TGCAGTGCTAGAGAGACTGGACTAGCGGGAGGCTGGAATGAGCAGTTCTTC; CDR3: CSARETGLAGGWNEQFF
V: TRBV28; size: many; D: .; J: TRBJ1-1; DNA: TGTGCCAGCAGCCCGGTTTGGGGGGTGAACACTGAAGCTTTCTTT; CDR3: CASSPVWGVNTEAFF
V: TRBV5-1; size: few; D: .; J: TRBJ2-5; DNA: TGCGCCAGCAGCTTAGGGGCATTGGCAGCGGCCCAAGAGACCCAGTACTTC; CDR3: CASSLGALAAAQETQYF
V: TRBV14; size: few; D: .; J: TRBJ1-3; DNA: TGTGCCAGCAGCCAAGGGGGGTTTGGAAACACCATATATTTT; CDR3: CASSQGGFGNTIYF
V: TRBV11-2; size: many; D: .; J: TRBJ2-1; DNA: TGTGCCAGCAGCGGCCTAGGGATCAATGAGCAGTTCTTC; CDR3: CASSGLGINEQFF
V: TRBV13; size: .; D: .; J: TRBJ1-4; DNA: TGTGCCAGTAGCCAAGGAGTAAACCTCGAAAAACTGTTTTTT; CDR3: CASSQGVNLEKLFF
V: TRBV11-2; size: many; D: .; J: TRBJ2-5; DNA: TGTGCCAGCAGCACGAGATCGAGAGAAGAGACCCAGTACTTC; CDR3: CASSTRSREETQYF
V: TRBV6-1; size: many; D: .; J: TRBJ1-5; DNA: TGTGCCAGCAGCTGGGAAGGGGGCAATCAGCCCCAGCATTTT; CDR3: CASSWEGGNQPQHF
V: TRBV4-1; size: many; D: .; J: TRBJ1-6; DNA: TGCGCCAGCACTCAATCTAGTAATTCACCCCTCCACTTT; CDR3: CASTQSSNSPLHF
V: TRBV29-1; size: .; D: .; J: TRBJ2-1; DNA: TGCAGCGTTGAAGAAAGGGGAAGCCCATACAATGAGCAGTTCTTC; CDR3: CSVEERGSPYNEQFF
V: TRBV11-1; size: many; D: TRBD2; J: TRBJ2-7; DNA: TGTGCCAGCACTAGCGGGAGCGGTGAGCAGTACTTC; CDR3: CASTSGSGEQYF
V: TRBV12-3/TRBV12-4; size: many; D: .; J: TRBJ1-1; DNA: TGTGCCAGCAGTTTCGGAGGGAATTTTGAAGCTTTCTTT; CDR3: CASSFGGNFEAFF
V: TRBV29-1; size: .; D: .; J: TRBJ2-7; DNA: TGCAGCGTTGGAATATCCTGGCGAAAGGTCGAGCAGTACTTC; CDR3: CSVGISWRKVEQYF
V: TRBV12-3/TRBV12-4; size: many; D: TRBD1; J: TRBJ1-6; DNA: TGTGCCAGCAGTGGGGACAGAGGGAATTCACCCCTCCACTTT; CDR3: CASSGDRGNSPLHF
V: TRBV11-1; size: many; D: TRBD2; J: TRBJ2-3; DNA: TGTGCCAGCAGCTTAGACGGGAGGCCCACAGATACGCAGTATTTT; CDR3: CASSLDGRPTDTQYF
V: TRBV12-3/TRBV12-4; size: many; D: .; J: TRBJ1-3; DNA: TGTGCCAGCAGTTTAGCAGGGGCTGGAAACACCATATATTTT; CDR3: CASSLAGAGNTIYF
V: TRBV6-1; size: many; D: TRBD1; J: TRBJ2-2; DNA: TGTGCCAGCAGCGGACAGGGAATCCCCGGGGAGCTGTTTTTT; CDR3: CASSGQGIPGELFF
V: TRBV12-3/TRBV12-4; size: many; D: .; J: TRBJ2-7; DNA: TGTGCCAGCAGTTTGGTTGAGATAGGGCCCTACGAGCAGTACTTC; CDR3: CASSLVEIGPYEQYF
V: TRBV11-2; size: many; D: .; J: TRBJ1-5; DNA: TGTGCCAGCAGCTTAGTATACGATCAGCCCCAGCATTTT; CDR3: CASSLVYDQPQHF
V: TRBV5-1; size: many; D: TRBD1; J: TRBJ1-2; DNA: TGCGCCAGCAGATTAGGGACAGAGAATGGCTACACCTTC; CDR3: CASRLGTENGYTF
V: TRBV10-3; size: many; D: .; J: TRBJ1-1; DNA: TGTGCCATCAGACCGGGACAACGCGATATTACTTTCTTT; CDR3: CAIRPGQRDITFF
V: TRBV29-1; size: few; D: TRBD1; J: TRBJ2-2; DNA: TGCAGCGTTTCGGACAGGGGAGAGCTGTTTTTT; CDR3: CSVSDRGELFF
V: TRBV11-1; size: large; D: .; J: TRBJ2-6; DNA: TGTGCCAGTGACGAAGGGCGATCTGGGGCCAACGTCCTGACTTTC; CDR3: CASDEGRSGANVLTF
V: TRBV20-1; size: .; D: .; J: TRBJ2-1; DNA: TGCAGTGCTAGAGATTTCGCGGGGCCACAAAATCAGGCTAATGAGCAGTTCTTC; CDR3: CSARDFAGPQNQANEQFF
V: TRBV4-1; size: many; D: .; J: TRBJ2-3; DNA: TGCGCCAGCAGCCCTCTAGCGCTCCCTGGGGATACGCAGTATTTT; CDR3: CASSPLALPGDTQYF
V: TRBV9; size: many; D: TRBD1; J: TRBJ1-5; DNA: TGTGCCACTCGGGGGACAGTTAATCAGCCCCAGCATTTT; CDR3: CATRGTVNQPQHF
V: TRBV7-2; size: many; D: TRBD2; J: TRBJ2-2; DNA: TGTGCCAGCACCTTAGCGGGAGCAGGGGAGCTGTTTTTT; CDR3: CASTLAGAGELFF
V: TRBV12-3/TRBV12-4; size: many; D: TRBD2; J: TRBJ2-5; DNA: TGTGCCAGCAGTTTGCGGGAGTTGTCGGAGACCCAGTACTTC; CDR3: CASSLRELSETQYF
V: TRBV27; size: .; D: TRBD1; J: TRBJ2-3; DNA: TGTGCCAGCATTGACAGGGCCGGAGATACGCAGTATTTT; CDR3: CASIDRAGDTQYF
V: TRBV10-3; size: many; D: TRBD2; J: TRBJ2-3; DNA: TGTGCCATCAGCTTTAGCGGGAGATCAGATACGCAGTATTTT; CDR3: CAISFSGRSDTQYF
V: TRBV29-1; size: .; D: TRBD1; J: TRBJ1-2; DNA: TGCAGCGTTGGGACAGGGAGTGGCTACACCTTC; CDR3: CSVGTGSGYTF
V: TRBV29-1; size: many; D: .; J: TRBJ2-5; DNA: TGCAGCGTTGAGGAACAGGTCCAAGAGACCCAGTACTTC; CDR3: CSVEEQVQETQYF
V: TRBV28; size: many; D: TRBD1; J: TRBJ1-3; DNA: TGTGCCAGCAGTACCCGACAGGGTTCAGGAAACACCATATATTTT; CDR3: CASSTRQGSGNTIYF
V: TRBV30; size: few; D: .; J: TRBJ2-1; DNA: TGTGCCTGGAGTGCTATTAATGAGCAGTTCTTC; CDR3: CAWSAINEQFF